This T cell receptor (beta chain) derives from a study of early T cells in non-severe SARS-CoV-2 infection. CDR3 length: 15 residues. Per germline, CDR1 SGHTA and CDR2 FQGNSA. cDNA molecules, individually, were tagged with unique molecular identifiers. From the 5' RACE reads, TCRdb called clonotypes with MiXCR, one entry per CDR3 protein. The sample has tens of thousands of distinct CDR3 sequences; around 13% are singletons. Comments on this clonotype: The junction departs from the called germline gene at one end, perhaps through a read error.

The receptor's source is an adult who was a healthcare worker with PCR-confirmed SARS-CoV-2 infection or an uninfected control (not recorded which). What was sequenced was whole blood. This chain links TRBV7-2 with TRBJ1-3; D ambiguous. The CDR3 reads CDSSPTGSSGNTIYF. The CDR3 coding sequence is TGTGACAGCAGCCCCACGGGGAGCTCTGGAAACACCATATATTTT. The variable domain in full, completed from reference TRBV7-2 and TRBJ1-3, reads GAGVSQSPSNKVTEKGKDVELRCDPISGHTALYWYRQSLGQGLEFLIYFQGNSAPDKSGLPSDRFSAERTGGSVSTLTIQRTQQEDSAVYLCDSSPTGSSGNTIYFGEGSWLTVV.